The 9 T cell receptor beta chains listed next were all sequenced from one sample in a study of CD8+ T cells in alopecia areata. Treatment given: oral pan-JAK inhibitor, 5-10 mg twice daily. After isolation, RNA underwent reverse transcription to generate cDNA as the sequencing template. TCRdb's table, derived via immunoSEQ multiplex PCR, lists solely in-frame clones and lacks some. The profile shows 150,000 to 200,000 clones, 60% to 75% of them singletons. The input for sequencing was CD4+ T cells sorted from blood, taken at week 24, from a patient treated with tofacitinib. The receptors here all came from a human donor with alopecia areata.

The chain carries TRBV29-1 and TRBJ2-5, with 8 bases lining up with TRBD1. The J segment lost 4 bases and the V segment lost 5 bases, leaving 6 bases of the junction unmatched. There are 13 residues in the CDR3. Germline assignment: CDR1 SQVTM and CDR2 ANQGSEA. CDR3 sequence reads: CSVTRGRPETQYF. CDR3 nucleotides: TGCAGCGTTACCAGGGGGCGCCCAGAGACCCAGTACTTC.

This chain joins TRBV29-1 and TRBJ2-3; unclear D gene. V was shortened by 8 bases and J by 0 bases, with 12 bases between the two germline ends. Germline V gives CDR1 SQVTM, CDR2 ANQGSEA. This CDR3 spans 13 amino acids. The CDR3 reads CSIPVDSTDTQYF. The CDR3 DNA follows: TGCAGCATCCCGGTCGATAGCACAGATACGCAGTATTTT.

Points on this clone: The same CDR3 can be traced to other DNA sequences in this sample. This chain uses TRBV30 with TRBJ2-7; 8 nucleotides line up with TRBD1. The V segment lost 0 bases and the J segment 0 bases; nucleotides outside the gene matches: 1. The germline V gene has CDR1 GTSNPN and CDR2 SVGIG (reference sequence). The CDR3 is 14 amino acids. In DNA form, the CDR3 reads TGTGCCTGGAGTGTAGGACAGGGCTCCTACGAGCAGTACTTC. Encoded protein: CAWSVGQGSYEQYF.

V is TRBV30 and J is TRBJ2-7; 8 nucleotides line up with TRBD1. The CDR3 covers 14 residues. Unmatched junction bases numbered 10, after V lost 3 bases and J lost 6 bases. Germline V gene sequence: CDR1 GTSNPN, CDR2 SVGIG (reference sequence). Here the CDR3 DNA reads TGTGCCTGGAGACAGACAGGGGCCCTGGGCGAGCAGTACTTC. Its protein is CAWRQTGALGEQYF. Variable domain in full (rest from reference TRBV30 and TRBJ2-7): SQTIHQWPATLVQPVGSPLSLECTVEGTSNPNLYWYRQAAGRGLQLLFYSVGIGQISSEVPQNLSASRPQDRQFILSSKKLLLSDSGFYLCAWRQTGALGEQYFGPGTRLTVT.

This clone was recorded only once. The J gene is TRBJ2-5, the V gene TRBV30, with D perhaps TRBD1 (5 bases). This CDR3 has 13 amino acids. V was clipped by 0 bases and J by 2 bases, with 7 bases between them. The germline CDR1 and CDR2 sequences are GTSNPN and SVGIG (reference sequence). In DNA, the CDR3 is TGTGCCTGGAGTGTAAGACAGCAAGAGACCCAGTACTTC. As protein: CAWSVRQQETQYF.

The V and J genes are TRBV9 and TRBJ2-7, with 7 bases fitting TRBD1. Germline assignment: CDR1 SGDLS and CDR2 YYNGEE. This CDR3 is 13 amino acids long. The V segment lost 2 bases and the J segment 7 bases; nucleotides outside the gene matches: 6. In DNA form, the CDR3 reads TGTGCCAGCAGCGTTGGGACAGCTGGTGAGCAGTACTTC. It specifies CASSVGTAGEQYF.

The J gene is TRBJ1-6, the V gene TRBV5-1; TRBD1 aligns across 7 bases. The CDR3 runs to 16 residues. V lost 1 base and J lost 10; bases outside the gene matches: 11. CDR1 is SGHRS and CDR2 is YFSETQ in the germline V gene. CDR3 in DNA: TGCGCCAGCAGCTTGAATTCTGGACAGGACTTATCACCCCTCCACTTT. Translated, it gives CASSLNSGQDLSPLHF.

This clone was counted between two and nine times. The V gene is TRBV15, the J gene TRBJ2-6; 7 bases align to TRBD1. CDR1 and CDR2 from the germline V gene are LNHNV and YYDKDF (reference sequence). The trim removed 0 bases at V and 0 bases at J, leaving 2 bases unmatched. This CDR3 is 17 amino acids long. The DNA for the CDR3 is TGTGCCACCAGCAGAGAACCAGGGGGCTCTGGGGCCAACGTCCTGACTTTC. Its protein product is CATSREPGGSGANVLTF.

V usage is TRBV7-2 and J usage is TRBJ2-5, with 7 positions matching TRBD1. Germline assignment: CDR1 SGHTA and CDR2 FQGNSA. The CDR3 extends over 16 amino acids. The trim removed 4 bases at V and 4 bases at J, leaving 12 bases unmatched. CDR3 sequence (DNA): TGTGCCAGCAGCTCCTACAGGGGTACGCTCGTAGAGACCCAGTACTTC. Translating gives CASSSYRGTLVETQYF. Complete variable domain (other parts from reference TRBV7-2 and TRBJ2-5): GAGVSQSPSNKVTEKGKDVELRCDPISGHTALYWYRQSLGQGLEFLIYFQGNSAPDKSGLPSDRFSAERTGGSVSTLTIQRTQQEDSAVYLCASSSYRGTLVETQYFGPGTRLLVL.